This passage covers 18 T cell receptor beta chains from one sample sequenced in a study of T-cell reconstitution after alpha-beta-depleted transplantation in children. Library preparation (for TCRbeta) was performed with unique molecular identifiers. TCRdb used MiXCR to reprocess the PCR reads, holding one entry per CDR3 protein. The sample holds roughly 500,000 distinct CDR3 sequences; about 16% are singletons and the top ten take 3% to 4%. Sample: PBMCs from the stem cell graft donor, taken from the stem cell graft. These receptors were obtained from a human donor who donated a stem cell graft to a child with acute lymphoblastic leukemia.

The chain uses TRBV7-2 and TRBJ2-1; D gene unclear. The V gene lost 1 base and the J gene lost 8 bases, with 9 bases spanning the gap. The CDR3 extends over 13 amino acids. The germline gives CDR1 SGHTA, CDR2 FQGNSA. The CDR3, as DNA: TGTGCCAGCAGCTTAGGCGGTACCGATGAGCAGTTCTTC. As protein: CASSLGGTDEQFF.

This clonotype was seen ten or more times. This chain joins TRBV5-1 and TRBJ2-7, with D unresolved. Germline V gives CDR1 SGHRS, CDR2 YFSETQ. The CDR3 covers 13 residues. With 0 bases removed from V and 1 base from J, the gap between germline ends came to 5 bases. Here the CDR3 reads CASSLVGSYEQYF. The DNA of the CDR3 is TGCGCCAGCAGCTTGGTAGGGTCCTACGAGCAGTACTTC.

J is TRBJ2-7 and V is TRBV5-6; 9 nucleotides agree with TRBD2. The CDR3 sequence is 17 residues long. Trimming at V came to 3 bases and at J to 4 bases, leaving 14 bases not matched to a gene. Per the germline V gene, CDR1 is SGHDT and CDR2 is YYEEEE. This CDR3 reads CASSSTVTSGFQYEQYF. In DNA form, the CDR3 reads TGTGCCAGCAGCTCCACTGTGACTAGCGGATTCCAATACGAGCAGTACTTC.

This clonotype has only a few counts. This chain joins TRBV7-8 and TRBJ2-3, with 7 bases that match TRBD2. Losses at the gene ends were 3 bases for V and 3 bases for J; bases not matched to a gene: 6. The CDR3 runs to 15 residues. Germline CDR1 and CDR2: SGHVS and FQNEAQ. CDR3 residues: CASSFPGGTTDTQYF. The CDR3 nucleotides are TGTGCCAGCAGCTTTCCCGGGGGGACTACAGATACGCAGTATTTT.

The genes are TRBV4-2 and TRBJ1-5, with D perhaps matching TRBD1 (6 bases). CDR1 and CDR2 (germline): LGHNA, YNFKEQ. The CDR3 is 16 amino acids. The V end was cut by 2 bases, the J end by 5 bases, with 16 bases between. The CDR3 is CASSQRGADLDQPQHF. CDR3 sequence (DNA): TGTGCCAGCAGCCAACGGGGGGCAGACCTCGATCAGCCCCAGCATTTT.

This clonotype was picked up a small number of times. The chain recombines TRBV20-1 with TRBJ2-1; D call uncertain. CDR3 size: 16 residues. Between the trimmed V and J ends, which lost 6 bases and 7 bases, there was a span of 25 bases. Germline loops: CDR1 DFQATT, CDR2 SNEGSKA (reference sequence). CDR3 nucleotide sequence: TGCAGTGCGAAACCACCAACCTCTCTAGGCAAGAATGAGCAGTTCTTC. Its protein product is CSAKPPTSLGKNEQFF.

The gene calls are TRBV6-2 or TRBV6-3 and TRBJ2-3, with D unresolved. V lost 6 bases and J 2 bases, leaving 12 bases between the germline ends. Germline CDR1 reads MNHEY; CDR2 reads SVGEGT. The CDR3 length is 14 residues. CDR3 region: CASREGPITDTQYF. In DNA, the CDR3 is TGTGCCAGCAGAGAAGGACCGATCACAGATACGCAGTATTTT.

In this sample, this clonotype turned up a few times. The gene calls are TRBV20-1 and TRBJ1-2, with no clear D. The germline V gene encodes CDR1 DFQATT and CDR2 SNEGSKA (reference sequence). This CDR3 is 14 amino acids long. The V gene lost 1 base and the J gene lost 4 bases, with 13 bases spanning the gap. The CDR3 nucleotides are TGCAGTGCTAGAGGGGCCGCGACAACCTATGGCTACACCTTC. It codes for CSARGAATTYGYTF.

This chain connects TRBV7-3 to TRBJ2-3; D call uncertain. This CDR3 comprises 16 residues. Germline CDR1 SGHTA, CDR2 FQGTGA. Deletions cut 5 bases from V and 0 bases from J, with 15 bases between. In DNA, the CDR3 is TGTGCCAGCAGCCTACAAACTCCGAGTAGCACAGATACGCAGTATTTT. It translates to CASSLQTPSSTDTQYF.

The chain recombines TRBV5-4 with TRBJ2-6, with D tentatively TRBD1 (5 bases). The germline V and J ends were trimmed by 0 bases and 1 base, with 23 bases remaining between them. The CDR3 covers 21 residues. Germline V gene lookup returns CDR1 SGHNT and CDR2 YYREEE (reference sequence). This chain's CDR3 is CASSLGLYLDTSSSGANVLTF. CDR3 in DNA: TGTGCCAGCAGCTTGGGACTTTATCTGGACACCAGCTCGTCTGGGGCCAACGTCCTGACTTTC.

The J gene is TRBJ2-7, the V gene TRBV4-1; D may be TRBD2 (5 bases). With 0 bases removed from V and 1 base from J, the gap between germline ends came to 13 bases. Germline V gene data show CDR1 as MGHRA and CDR2 as YSYEKL. The CDR3 totals 16 residues. CDR3 nucleotides: TGCGCCAGCAGCCAAGAGGGAGCGGTGCCATCCTACGAGCAGTACTTC. This translates into CASSQEGAVPSYEQYF.

The DNA for the CDR3 is TGTGCCAGCAGACACAGGGGTGAGTTCCAGCCCCAGCATTTT. As protein: CASRHRGEFQPQHF. The chain combines TRBV27 with TRBJ1-5, with 7 nucleotides matching TRBD1. Germline CDR1 reads MNHEY; CDR2 reads SMNVEV (reference sequence). The junction had 9 bases not matched to a gene; V was cut back by 6 bases and J by 7 bases. This CDR3 region has 14 residues.

The chain recombines TRBV4-1 with TRBJ2-1; tentatively, D is TRBD1 or TRBD2 (5 bases each). The V gene lost 4 bases and the J gene lost 8 bases, with 12 bases spanning the gap. The CDR3 length is 13 residues. The germline V gene has CDR1 MGHRA and CDR2 YSYEKL. The CDR3 protein is CASSRLGVDEQFF. The DNA of the CDR3 is TGCGCCAGCAGCCGCTTGGGGGTTGATGAGCAGTTCTTC.

This clonotype was counted between two and nine times. This chain uses TRBV18 with TRBJ1-1; TRBD1 aligns across 8 bases. The CDR3 has 15 residues. Germline trimming cut 2 bases from V and 4 bases from J; bases unmatched to any gene: 6. Germline CDR1 reads KGHSH; CDR2 reads LQKENI. DNA for the CDR3: TGTGCCAGCTCACCAATCCAGGGGGCCGGCACTGAAGCTTTCTTT. As protein: CASSPIQGAGTEAFF.

The V gene is TRBV19, the J gene TRBJ1-5; D remains unclear. The length of the CDR3 is 12 residues. The germline V gene has CDR1 LNHDA and CDR2 SQIVND (reference sequence). With 6 bases removed from V and 4 bases from J, the gap between germline ends came to 7 bases. The CDR3 reads CASRGGNQPQHF. DNA of the CDR3: TGTGCCAGTAGAGGTGGAAATCAGCCCCAGCATTTT.

This clonotype was picked up a small number of times. The chain carries TRBV7-9 and TRBJ2-1; 9 bases match TRBD2. Losses at the gene ends were 10 bases for V and 4 bases for J; bases not matched to a gene: 17. CDR1 is SEHNR and CDR2 is FQNEAQ in the germline V gene (reference sequence). This CDR3 is 17 amino acids long. The CDR3 region is CAITTKETSGSYNEQFF. The CDR3 bases are TGTGCCATAACGACGAAAGAGACTAGCGGCTCTTACAATGAGCAGTTCTTC.

This clonotype was counted a few times. The V gene is TRBV24-1, the J gene TRBJ2-7; D remains unclear. Germline assignment: CDR1 KGHDR and CDR2 SFDVKD. V was cut by 5 bases and J by 1 base, with 8 bases left in between. The CDR3 has 13 residues. In DNA, the CDR3 is TGTGCCACCAGTGCACGGGTATCCTACGAGCAGTACTTC. Residues: CATSARVSYEQYF.

This clonotype was observed a handful of times. This chain connects TRBV5-1 to TRBJ2-2; no clear D. The CDR3 runs to 15 residues. Germline loops: CDR1 SGHRS, CDR2 YFSETQ. Trimming removed 3 bases at V and 1 base at J, with 10 bases between. The CDR3 DNA is TGCGCCAGCAGCTCAAATGCAGGGAACACCGGGGAGCTGTTTTTT. Its translation: CASSSNAGNTGELFF. The variable domain in full, with the rest retrieved from reference TRBV5-1 and TRBJ2-2, is KAGVTQTPRYLIKTRGQQVTLSCSPISGHRSVSWYQQTPGQGLQFLFEYFSETQRNKGNFPGRFSGRQFSNSRSEMNVSTLELGDSALYLCASSSNAGNTGELFFGEGSRLTVL.